This T cell receptor (beta chain) stems from a study of a mutant IDH1 vaccine in newly diagnosed glioma. Study at large: The treated population exhibited a male proportion of about 60%, a female proportion of about 38%, and a mean age of approximately 41 years.

Concerning this clone: The target antigen is unknown.

Time point specified: week 47, end of study. Every single dose of the vaccine, 300 ug of mutant IDH1 20-mer peptide, came with topical imiquimod. The V gene's germline CDR1 is SGDLS and CDR2 YYNGEE. V dropped 2 bases and J dropped 4 bases, with 11 bases sitting between them. The CDR3 has 14 amino acids. The study, taken as a whole, reports: Changes in the top peripheral T cell clonotypes seemingly had no bearing on pseudoprogression.

Some clones are missing from TCRdb's copy, which holds only in-frame ones; the method was immunoSEQ multiplex PCR. This sample has around 84,000 clones, with 81% found just once. This TCR came from a man in his forties with glioma. The sequencing used PBMCs, collected from a glioma patient whose treatment included an IDH1 peptide vaccine. This sequence joins TRBV9 and TRBJ2-3; D is tentatively TRBD1 or TRBD2 (6 bases each). The CDR3 DNA reads TGTGCCAGCAGCGTCATAGGGGGGCCAGATACGCAGTATTTT. Translating gives CASSVIGGPDTQYF.